Each of the 26 T cell receptor beta chains below was sequenced from the same sample in a study of CD8 T cells in ankylosing spondylitis. What these receptors recognize is not known. TCRdb redid the calling of the 5' RACE reads with MiXCR, one entry per CDR3 protein. The sample contains some 200,000 distinct CDR3 sequences, approximately 7.3% of which appear only once. Overall study results and limits: Ankylosing spondylitis blood appeared to be characterized by a TCR beta motif of about 8 highly homologous variants.

The sequencing sample was made of blood, either unsorted or a sorted T cell fraction (not recorded which). The receptor set was obtained from a male donor with ankylosing spondylitis.

This clonotype occurred many times. The chain combines TRBV4-1 with TRBJ1-4; no firm D call. Germline assignment: CDR1 MGHRA and CDR2 YSYEKL. The length of the CDR3 is 15 residues. V dropped 0 bases and J dropped 7 bases, with 12 bases sitting between them. CDR3 in DNA: TGCGCCAGCAGCCAAGATGGGAGGCGGAGTGAAAAACTGTTTTTT. Translated: CASSQDGRRSEKLFF.

The table lists this clonotype with a few counts. V gene TRBV9 combines with J gene TRBJ2-1; D gene uncertain. V lost 1 base to trimming and J lost 4 bases, with 12 bases between them. Germline-derived CDR1 and CDR2 are SGDLS and YYNGEE. The length of the CDR3 is 15 residues. CDR3 sequence (DNA): TGTGCCAGCAGCGTAAGGGAAGGCATTTACAATGAGCAGTTCTTC. It is translated as CASSVREGIYNEQFF. The full variable domain, its missing parts supplied by reference TRBV9 and TRBJ2-1, is DSGVTQTPKHLITATGQRVTLRCSPRSGDLSVYWYQQSLDQGLQFLIQYYNGEERAKGNILERFSAQQFPDLHSELNLSSLELGDSALYFCASSVREGIYNEQFFGPGTRLTVL.

The sample holds many counts of this clonotype. The chain joins TRBV20-1 to TRBJ2-3; TRBD2 aligns across 11 bases. The V gene's germline CDR1 is DFQATT and CDR2 SNEGSKA (reference sequence). J gave up 4 bases and V 3 bases, and 9 bases lay outside the gene matches. The CDR3 length is 16 residues. The CDR3 coding sequence is TGCAGTGCTAGTCCTCATGGACTAGCGGGCCCAGATACGCAGTATTTT. Its protein is CSASPHGLAGPDTQYF.

The table lists this clonotype with many counts. The chain has TRBV29-1 and TRBJ2-7; the D is unclear. Trimming cost V 7 bases and J 6 bases, with 10 bases left between them. Per the germline V gene, CDR1 is SQVTM and CDR2 is ANQGSEA. This CDR3 is 10 amino acids long. Here the CDR3 reads CSARFGEQYF. The CDR3 coding sequence is TGCAGCGCCCGTTTTGGCGAGCAGTACTTC.

Note on this clonotype: A read error may produce the germline difference seen at one junction end. The chain uses TRBV6-2 or TRBV6-3 and TRBJ2-7; D perhaps matches TRBD1 (5 bases). CDR3 length: 13 residues. The germline V gene encodes CDR1 MNHEY and CDR2 SVGEGT. The CDR3 loop reads CTSRPQGYYEQYF. The CDR3 region has the DNA TGTACCAGCAGGCCGCAGGGATACTACGAGCAGTACTTC.

This clonotype showed up many times. The J gene is TRBJ1-3, the V gene TRBV28; the D gene is possibly TRBD1 (6 bases). The V end lost 5 bases, the J end lost 2 bases, and 10 bases lay between the germline ends. Germline lookup yields CDR1 MDHEN and CDR2 SYDVKM. The CDR3 contains 14 residues. CDR3 DNA: TGTGCCAGCAGTCCCGGGACAACTGGAAACACCATATATTTT. Protein sequence: CASSPGTTGNTIYF.

This clonotype has at least ten counts. V and J are TRBV6-1 and TRBJ2-7, with D uncertain. Trimming cost V 2 bases and J 5 bases, with 13 bases left between them. The V gene's germline CDR1 is MNHNS and CDR2 SASEGT. The CDR3 is 14 amino acids. CDR3 coding DNA: TGTGCCAGCAGTGAACCGACGCCTCCGGACGAGCAGTACTTC. Protein sequence: CASSEPTPPDEQYF.

This clonotype was recorded at least ten times. The V call is TRBV11-2, the J call TRBJ2-1; 12 bases line up with TRBD1. The CDR3 runs to 16 residues. From germline, CDR1 is SGHAT and CDR2 FQNNGV. J gave up 9 bases and V 1 base, and 7 bases lay outside the gene matches. Here the CDR3 reads CASSLVGTGGKSEQFF. For the CDR3, the DNA is TGTGCCAGCAGCTTAGTAGGGACAGGGGGCAAGAGTGAGCAGTTCTTC.

This clonotype was seen at least ten times. The chain has TRBV20-1 and TRBJ2-1; D perhaps matches TRBD2 (9 bases). Trimming removed 6 bases at V and 7 bases at J, with 19 bases between. CDR1 and CDR2 from the germline V gene are DFQATT and SNEGSKA (reference sequence). The CDR3 covers 14 residues. In nucleotides, the CDR3 is TGCAGTGCCAGGGGGCTAGCGGGAAATAATGAGCAGTTCTTC. Translated: CSARGLAGNNEQFF.

The chain carries TRBV7-9 and TRBJ2-2; 7 bases fit TRBD1. The V gene end was trimmed by 6 bases and the J gene end by 5 bases; junction bases not matched to a gene: 6. The CDR3 has 14 residues. Germline V gives CDR1 SEHNR, CDR2 FQNEAQ (reference sequence). The CDR3 is CASSRTGRTGELFF. The CDR3 DNA follows: TGTGCCAGCAGTCGGACAGGTCGGACCGGGGAGCTGTTTTTT.

This clonotype was counted a few times. This chain joins TRBV27 and TRBJ2-7, with D maybe TRBD2 (5 bases). Per the germline V gene, CDR1 is MNHEY and CDR2 is SMNVEV (reference sequence). With 2 bases removed from V and 3 bases from J, the gap between germline ends came to 14 bases. The CDR3 extends over 15 amino acids. The CDR3 DNA reads TGTGCCAGCAGTTTACGCTGGAGGAACTTCTACGAGCAGTACTTC. It specifies CASSLRWRNFYEQYF.

This clonotype was detected many times. The chain carries TRBV4-1 and TRBJ2-1; the D gene could be TRBD1 or TRBD2 (5 bases each). Per germline, CDR1 MGHRA and CDR2 YSYEKL. This CDR3 region has 15 residues. Trimming took 0 bases from V and 6 from J, leaving 12 bases between them. The CDR3 reads CASSQDLGAGNEQFF. In DNA form, the CDR3 reads TGCGCCAGCAGCCAAGATCTCGGGGCTGGCAATGAGCAGTTCTTC.

This clonotype was seen repeatedly, ten times or more. The rearrangement uses TRBV27 and TRBJ2-5; the D gene is possibly TRBD2 (6 bases). Germline CDR1 MNHEY, CDR2 SMNVEV (reference sequence). The CDR3 loop spans 15 amino acids. With 3 bases removed from V and 5 bases from J, the gap between germline ends came to 16 bases. The CDR3 sequence is CASSFSSGSGETQYF. The CDR3 coding sequence is TGTGCCAGCAGTTTCAGTTCGGGAAGCGGGGAGACCCAGTACTTC.

This clonotype occurred a few times. The chain carries TRBV15 and TRBJ2-4; D is perhaps TRBD2 (6 bases). This CDR3 spans 16 amino acids. Germline CDR1 LNHNV, CDR2 YYDKDF (reference sequence). V shed 3 bases and J shed 1 base, with 13 bases lying between them. CDR3 region: CATSREGSSAKNIQYF. As DNA, the CDR3 is TGTGCCACCAGCAGGGAGGGATCTAGCGCCAAAAACATTCAGTACTTC. The full variable domain, in which reference TRBV15 and TRBJ2-4 provide the parts outside the CDR3, is DAMVIQNPRYQVTQFGKPVTLSCSQTLNHNVMYWYQQKSSQAPKLLFHYYDKDFNNEADTPDNFQSRRPNTSFCFLDIRSPGLGDTAMYLCATSREGSSAKNIQYFGAGTRLSVL.

This clonotype was observed at least ten times. V and J are TRBV20-1 and TRBJ1-5, with D uncertain. The ends were cut back, 1 base at V and 0 bases at J, with 10 bases in the middle. The length of the CDR3 is 15 residues. CDR1 and CDR2 from the germline V gene are DFQATT and SNEGSKA (reference sequence). The CDR3 DNA reads as TGCAGTGCTAGAGTCGGATTGAATAGCAATCAGCCCCAGCATTTT. Protein: CSARVGLNSNQPQHF.

This clonotype was detected ten times or more. This chain joins TRBV15 and TRBJ2-1, with 11 bases aligning to TRBD2. After removal of 4 bases from V and 4 bases from J, the junction contained 3 bases not matched to a gene. CDR3 length: 15 residues. Germline V gene data show CDR1 as LNHNV and CDR2 as YYDKDF (reference sequence). CDR3 region: CATSTTSGGYNEQFF. In nucleotides, the CDR3 is TGTGCCACCAGCACAACTAGCGGGGGTTACAATGAGCAGTTCTTC.

This clonotype has ten or more counts. V gene TRBV6-1 combines with J gene TRBJ2-1; 8 bases align to TRBD1. V shed 7 bases, J shed 0 bases, and the junction held 8 bases outside the gene matches. CDR3 size: 16 residues. From germline, CDR1 is MNHNS and CDR2 SASEGT. CDR3 nucleotides: TGTGCCAGCAACCGACAGGGGCTCGGCTCCTACAATGAGCAGTTCTTC. Translated, it gives CASNRQGLGSYNEQFF.

This sequence joins TRBV5-1 and TRBJ1-1; D is unclear. The CDR3 has 14 amino acids. V gave up 0 bases and J gave up 5 bases, with 11 bases separating them. Germline CDR1 is SGHRS and CDR2 is YFSETQ. The CDR3 DNA sequence: TGCGCCAGCAGCTTGGTAGGTGCTGGGACTGAAGCTTTCTTT. Translation: CASSLVGAGTEAFF.

This clonotype appeared a single time. The chain uses TRBV18 and TRBJ1-1; 7 bases are a match to TRBD1. The V gene end was trimmed by 3 bases and the J gene end by 6 bases; junction bases not matched to a gene: 16. Germline values: CDR1 KGHSH, CDR2 LQKENI. The length of the CDR3 is 17 residues. The CDR3 DNA sequence: TGTGCCAGCTCACCCAGCCGACAGGGTTGGAACCGGGCTGAAGCTTTCTTT. Protein sequence: CASSPSRQGWNRAEAFF.

This clonotype was counted many times. The V and J genes are TRBV7-9 and TRBJ2-1; no definite D call. The CDR3 runs to 14 residues. Germline loops: CDR1 SEHNR, CDR2 FQNEAQ (reference sequence). The V and J ends lost 1 base and 5 bases respectively, with 9 bases between them. The CDR3 bases are TGTGCCAGCAGCTTAGTAATGGGGAACAATGAGCAGTTCTTC. This gives the protein CASSLVMGNNEQFF.

This clonotype was found a few times. The chain couples TRBV20-1 to TRBJ2-7; 11 bases agree with TRBD2. The CDR3 is 14 residues long. V lost 5 bases, J lost 9 bases, and 12 bases stayed unmatched. Germline CDR1 and CDR2: DFQATT and SNEGSKA (reference sequence). The CDR3 is CSASPTSGVRRQYF. CDR3 DNA: TGCAGTGCTTCCCCGACTAGCGGGGTAAGAAGGCAGTACTTC.

This clonotype appeared many times. The rearrangement links TRBV12-5 to TRBJ1-2; TRBD1 matches 7 bases. V lost 6 bases, J lost 3 bases, and 16 bases stayed unmatched. Germline CDR1 LGHNT, CDR2 FRNRAP. This CDR3 comprises 17 residues. The CDR3 protein is CASGYSPRGDSDYGYTF. CDR3 coding DNA: TGTGCTAGTGGGTACTCCCCTCGGGGGGACAGCGACTATGGCTACACCTTC.

Ten or more counts support this clonotype. This chain joins TRBV7-6 and TRBJ2-1; 11 nucleotides agree with TRBD2. Germline CDR1 and CDR2: SGHVS and FNYEAQ. V was pared by 5 bases and J by 8 bases, with 11 bases of the junction left unmatched. CDR3 length: 16 amino acids. The CDR3 loop is CASSAHPGLAVHEQFF. The DNA for the CDR3 is TGTGCCAGCAGCGCACACCCGGGACTAGCGGTCCATGAGCAGTTCTTC. Filled out from reference TRBV7-6 and TRBJ2-1, the complete variable domain reads GAGVSQSPRYKVTKRGQDVALRCDPISGHVSLYWYRQALGQGPEFLTYFNYEAQQDKSGLPNDRFSAERPEGSISTLTIQRTEQRDSAMYRCASSAHPGLAVHEQFFGPGTRLTVL.

This clonotype was seen a few times. V usage is TRBV4-3 and J usage is TRBJ2-1; D is perhaps TRBD2 (6 bases). V was cut by 3 bases and J by 7 bases, with 16 bases left in between. Germline assignment: CDR1 LGHNA and CDR2 YSLEER. CDR3 length: 15 residues. CDR3 amino acids: CASSQSYDGTNEQFF. DNA for the CDR3: TGCGCCAGCAGCCAGTCCTACGACGGGACTAATGAGCAGTTCTTC.

This clonotype has ten or more counts. The chain is built from TRBV29-1 and TRBJ2-3; D is ambiguous. Trimming took off 1 base at V and 4 bases at J, with 15 bases between the two ends. This CDR3 has 15 residues. Germline V gives CDR1 SQVTM, CDR2 ANQGSEA. Written as DNA, the CDR3 is TGCAGCGTTGAAGTAGATCTAGGGTCGGCAGATACGCAGTATTTT. Its protein is CSVEVDLGSADTQYF.

The sample holds many counts of this clonotype. The chain combines TRBV6-6 with TRBJ2-7; D not resolved. Germline V CDR1 and CDR2: MNHNY, SVGAGI (reference sequence). The CDR3 has 13 residues. V lost 6 bases, J lost 1 base, and 10 bases lay in between. The CDR3 region is CASSPYRSYEQYF. CDR3 nucleotides: TGTGCCAGCAGCCCCTATCGTTCCTACGAGCAGTACTTC.